This entry features one TCR beta chain sequence. This sample is drawn from a study of shared clonotypes between healthy human individuals. Germline CDR1 reads WSHSY; CDR2 reads SAAADI. Trimming took 7 bases from V and 5 from J, leaving 14 bases between them. This CDR3 is 13 amino acids long. In the authors' workflow: ImmunoSEQ only sent back junction sequences with no quality scores, so filtering was done differently. Assay used: immunoSEQ multiplex PCR; TCRdb lists only in-frame clones, some missing. V and J calls and clone size come straight from that table; D and trimming were deduced from the DNA. The data hold under 1,100,000 clones, with about 77% observed a single time.

The origin of this receptor is a man in his late teens or twenties in good health. J is TRBJ2-5 and V is TRBV10-2; D gene uncertain. The sequencing input was memory CD4+ T cells sorted from blood. As for subset: CD45RA-negative fraction. CDR3 loop: CASMELRRETQYF. As DNA, the CDR3 is TGCGCCAGCATGGAGCTAAGAAGGGAGACCCAGTACTTC.